These T cell receptor beta chains were read from a single sample in a study of blood T cells in healthy people across ages. MiXCR was run by TCRdb on the 5' RACE reads, yielding one entry per CDR3 protein. This table holds about 1,500,000 distinct CDR3 sequences, 28% found once. What was sequenced was blood. The receptor set was obtained from a woman aged 25 to 39 in good health. CDR3s include the opening cysteine and the closing phenylalanine or tryptophan. D genes are given only for firm matches. Only part of the rows carry a size: once, few, many, or a class if the clone is expanded.

j_call v_call clone_size d_call cdr3_aa cdr3_nt
TRBJ1-5 TRBV28 - - CASSTARYSNQPQHF TGTGCCAGCAGTACAGCAAGATATAGCAATCAGCCCCAGCATTTT
TRBJ2-7 TRBV30 few TRBD1 CAWSSGQGFYEQYF TGTGCCTGGAGTTCGGGACAGGGTTTCTACGAGCAGTACTTC
TRBJ2-4 TRBV7-8 - TRBD2 CASSPGLAEGLLAKNIQYF TGTGCCAGCAGCCCGGGACTAGCGGAGGGACTGTTAGCCAAAAACATTCAGTACTTC
TRBJ1-2 TRBV12-3/TRBV12-4 many TRBD1 CASRGQGGDGYTF TGTGCCAGCAGGGGACAGGGCGGTGATGGCTACACCTTC
TRBJ2-7 TRBV15 few TRBD1 CATSRNRDRVDEQYF TGTGCCACCAGCAGAAACCGGGACAGGGTTGACGAGCAGTACTTC
TRBJ2-1 TRBV7-3 many - CASSLRQEIYNEQFF TGTGCCAGCAGCTTAAGACAGGAAATCTACAATGAGCAGTTCTTC
TRBJ2-3 TRBV4-1 few TRBD2 CASSQGPSGADTQYF TGCGCCAGCAGCCAAGGGCCTAGCGGCGCAGATACGCAGTATTTT
TRBJ2-1 TRBV5-5 few TRBD2 CASSLGASGVNEQFF TGTGCCAGCAGCCTCGGGGCTAGCGGGGTCAATGAGCAGTTCTTC
TRBJ1-2 TRBV7-2 few - CASSSRQSYGYTF TGTGCCAGCAGCTCCCGACAGTCCTATGGCTACACCTTC
TRBJ1-1 TRBV2 - - CASSPIRGSNTEAFF TGTGCCAGCAGTCCCATACGGGGGTCGAACACTGAAGCTTTCTTT
TRBJ1-2 TRBV2 - TRBD1 CASSEAAGGAAGYNF TGTGCCAGCAGTGAAGCAGCAGGGGGCGCAGCCGGCTACAACTTC
TRBJ2-1 TRBV3-1 - - CASAPAGAAYNEQFF TGTGCCAGCGCTCCAGCAGGGGCGGCCTACAATGAGCAGTTCTTC
TRBJ2-7 TRBV20-1 - TRBD2 CSAREGAGGLREQYF TGCAGTGCTAGGGAGGGGGCGGGGGGGCTCCGTGAGCAGTACTTC
TRBJ1-1 TRBV3-1 - - CASRELGAEAFF TGTGCCAGCCGGGAACTGGGAGCTGAAGCTTTCTTT
TRBJ1-1 TRBV2 - - CASSEIGRVNTEAFF TGTGCCAGCAGTGAGATCGGACGGGTGAACACTGAAGCTTTCTTT
TRBJ1-5 TRBV6-2/TRBV6-3 - - CASTLGGGGDQPQHF TGTGCCAGCACCCTCGGGGGAGGCGGCGATCAGCCCCAGCATTTT
TRBJ1-4 TRBV2 - TRBD1 CASREDRGNNEKLFF TGTGCCAGCAGGGAGGACAGGGGAAATAATGAAAAACTGTTTTTT
TRBJ2-5 TRBV7-3 many - CASSLTGTHRETQYF TGTGCCAGCAGCTTAACAGGGACCCATCGGGAGACCCAGTACTTC
TRBJ1-3 TRBV5-6 few TRBD1 CASSWTGPGNTIYF TGTGCCAGCAGCTGGACAGGACCTGGAAACACCATATATTTT
TRBJ2-7 TRBV29-1 - - CSAGTSYYEQYF TGCAGCGCTGGGACTTCCTACTACGAGCAGTACTTC
TRBJ1-1 TRBV7-2 once - CASSLVGGLGTEAFF TGTGCCAGCAGCTTAGTTGGGGGTTTGGGCACTGAAGCTTTCTTT
TRBJ2-7 TRBV7-7 - TRBD1 CASSSASGQGNEQYF TGTGCCAGCAGCTCGGCGTCGGGACAGGGGAACGAGCAGTACTTC
TRBJ2-3 TRBV12-3/TRBV12-4 - - CASARTDAQYF TGTGCCAGCGCCCGCACAGATGCGCAGTATTTT
TRBJ2-7 TRBV20-1 - TRBD1 CSARLPGQGPYF TGCAGTGCTAGGCTCCCGGGACAGGGGCCGTACTTC
TRBJ2-3 TRBV10-1 - - CASGAGWTDTQYF TGCGCCAGCGGTGCGGGCTGGACAGATACGCAGTATTTT
TRBJ2-5 TRBV14 few - CASSQSSAGYRQETQYF TGTGCCAGCAGCCAATCCTCCGCGGGCTACCGGCAAGAGACCCAGTACTTC
TRBJ2-1 TRBV7-2 - - CASSARVGGVHNEQCF TGTGCCAGCAGCGCCCGGGTAGGGGGAGTCCACAATGAGCAGTGCTTC
TRBJ2-1 TRBV10-3 - TRBD2 CTISGRESSYNEQFF TGTACCATCAGTGGGCGGGAGAGCTCCTACAATGAACAGTTCTTC
TRBJ2-5 TRBV5-1 - TRBD2 CASSLGLAGVPETQYF TGCGCCAGCAGCTTGGGGCTAGCGGGAGTGCCAGAGACCCAGTACTTC
TRBJ2-1 TRBV11-2 few - CASHLGGPNARGNEQFF TGTGCCAGCCACCTCGGGGGCCCAAACGCCCGCGGGAATGAGCAGTTCTTC
TRBJ2-5 TRBV2 - - CASRGGGMETQYF TGTGCCAGCAGAGGTGGGGGTATGGAGACCCAGTACTTC
TRBJ2-1 TRBV5-1 few - CASSTRGLGLDEQFF TGCGCCAGCAGCACCCGGGGTTTGGGCCTCGATGAGCAGTTCTTC
TRBJ2-7 TRBV7-9 many - CASSPSGLSYEQYF TGTGCCAGCAGCCCCAGCGGACTCTCCTACGAGCAGTACTTC
TRBJ2-2 TRBV6-2/TRBV6-3 - - CASSPGLSNTGELFF TGTGCCAGCAGTCCGGGACTCTCGAACACCGGGGAGCTGTTTTTT
TRBJ1-4 TRBV28 - TRBD1 CASSPPRQGAQKLFF TGTGCCAGCAGTCCCCCCCGGCAGGGGGCGCAAAAACTGTTTTTT
TRBJ1-5 TRBV2 few TRBD1 CASKLQGNQPQHF TGTGCCAGCAAACTACAGGGGAATCAGCCCCAGCATTTT
TRBJ1-1 TRBV7-9 - TRBD1 CASSPIPGTGLNTEAFF TGTGCCAGCAGCCCAATCCCCGGGACAGGGTTGAACACTGAAGCTTTCTTT
TRBJ2-3 TRBV20-1 - TRBD1 CSARNRQGPSTDTQYF TGCAGTGCAAGGAACCGACAGGGCCCTAGCACAGATACGCAGTATTTT